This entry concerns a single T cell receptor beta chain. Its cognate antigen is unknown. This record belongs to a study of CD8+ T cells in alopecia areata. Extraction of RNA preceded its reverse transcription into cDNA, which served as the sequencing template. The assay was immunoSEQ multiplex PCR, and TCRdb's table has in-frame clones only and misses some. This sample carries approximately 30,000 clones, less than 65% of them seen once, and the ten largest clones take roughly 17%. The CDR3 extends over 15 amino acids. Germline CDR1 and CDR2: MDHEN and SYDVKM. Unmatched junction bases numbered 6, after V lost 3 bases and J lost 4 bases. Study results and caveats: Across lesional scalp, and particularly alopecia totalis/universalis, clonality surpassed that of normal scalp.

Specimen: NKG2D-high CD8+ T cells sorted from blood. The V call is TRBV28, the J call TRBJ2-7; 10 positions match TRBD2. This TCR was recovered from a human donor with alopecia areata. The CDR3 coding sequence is TGTGCCAGCAGTTTCCTAGCGGGAGTCTCTTACGAGCAGTACTTC. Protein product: CASSFLAGVSYEQYF. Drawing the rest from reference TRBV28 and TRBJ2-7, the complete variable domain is DVKVTQSSRYLVKRTGEKVFLECVQDMDHENMFWYRQDPGLGLRLIYFSYDVKMKEKGDIPEGYSVSREKKERFSLILESASTNQTSMYLCASSFLAGVSYEQYFGPGTRLTVT.